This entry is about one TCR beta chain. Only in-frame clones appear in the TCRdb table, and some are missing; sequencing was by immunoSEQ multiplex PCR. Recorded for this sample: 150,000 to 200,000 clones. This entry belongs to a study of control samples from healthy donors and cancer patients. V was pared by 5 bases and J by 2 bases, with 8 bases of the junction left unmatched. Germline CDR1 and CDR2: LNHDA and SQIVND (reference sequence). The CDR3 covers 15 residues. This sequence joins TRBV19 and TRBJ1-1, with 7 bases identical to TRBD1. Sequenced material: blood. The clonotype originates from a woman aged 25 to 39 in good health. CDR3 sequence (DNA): TGTGCCAGTAGTTACCCTGGGACAGAAAACACTGAAGCTTTCTTT. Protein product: CASSYPGTENTEAFF.